The clone carrying this T cell receptor beta chain was observed many times. TCRdb reprocessed the PCR reads with MiXCR, giving one entry per CDR3 protein. The table shows about 640,000 distinct CDR3 sequences, with around 20% occurring only once. This CDR3 region has 16 residues. Germline V gives CDR1 SGHRS, CDR2 YFSETQ. V dropped 2 bases and J dropped 5 bases, with 19 bases sitting between them. Sorting was used to obtain naive CD8 T cells (CD8+CD4-CCR7+CD45RA+). These data belong to a study of molecular identifiers for immune sequencing clone quantification. Study information: In replicates, the authors split RNA from around 20,000 or 100,000 naive CD8 cells five ways and sequenced four.

This TCR derives from a human donor in good health. Some libraries in this study had Jurkat cell RNA spiked in. The sequenced sample consisted of naive CD8+ T cells from blood, with Jurkat cell RNA spiked in. Stated subset: FACS-sorted CD8+CD4-CCR7+CD45RA+ naive T cells. The chain is built from TRBV5-1 and TRBJ1-1, with a tentative D call TRBD1 (6 bases). The CDR3 bases are TGCGCCAGCAGCTTTGAGGGGGTGTCCCGGAATACTGAAGCTTTCTTT. This translates into CASSFEGVSRNTEAFF.